Sequencing of this TCR beta chain was carried out in a study of tumor and adjacent non-tumor tissue in lung cancer. Study summary: The cohort had approximately 12 adenocarcinoma, a couple of squamous cell and 1 small cell patients. Whole-study findings and limits: Patients with more diverse tumor TCRs had worse survival. Tumor tissue had significantly higher TCR diversity than normal lung. Normal lung showed higher cumulative top 100 clone frequency than tumor.

Concerning this clonotype: Its target is not known.

A modified ARM-PCR protocol with three rounds of nested PCR amplified TCRbeta. Each CDR3 protein is one row after TCRdb ran MiXCR on the multiplex PCR reads. Among some 99,000 distinct CDR3 sequences listed, 60% to 65% were seen once. RNA was extracted from bulk tissue without any cell sorting. This non-tumor lung sample came from over 3 cm beyond the tumor edge. Sample: distant non-tumor lung tissue. The receptor was derived from a man between 60 and 70 years old with non-small cell lung cancer.

As DNA, the CDR3 is TGTGCCAACAGTCCCCGTACTAGCAGGGTGGGGGAGACCCAGTACTTC. Encoded protein: CANSPRTSRVGETQYF. This sequence joins TRBV11-2 and TRBJ2-5, with a tentative D call TRBD2 (6 bases). The CDR3 sequence is 16 residues long. Germline-derived CDR1 and CDR2 are SGHAT and FQNNGV. Trimming took 10 bases from V and 5 from J, leaving 26 bases between them.